The 12 T cell receptor beta chains in this list originate from one sample, sequenced in a study of blood T cell repertoires in COVID-19. The assay was immunoSEQ multiplex PCR, and TCRdb's table has in-frame clones only and misses some. The sample lists about 100,000 clones; 85% were seen once. Source material: peripheral blood. These receptors came from a human donor in a cohort sampled during active COVID-19.

The V and J genes are TRBV7-9 and TRBJ2-1, with 8 bases identical to TRBD2. Germline V gene sequence: CDR1 SEHNR, CDR2 FQNEAQ (reference sequence). J was trimmed by 4 bases and V by 8 bases; bases with no gene match: 7. CDR3 length equals 14 residues. Here the CDR3 DNA reads TGTGCCAGCTTAGAAGCGGGGGAATACAATGAGCAGTTCTTC. Its translation: CASLEAGEYNEQFF.

CDR3 in amino acids: CAWSVRGGEAIYF. For the CDR3, the DNA is TGTGCCTGGAGTGTACGGGGGGGAGAGGCCATATATTTT. The chain links TRBV30 to TRBJ1-3, with a weak D call TRBD1 (5 bases). CDR3 length: 13 amino acids. Germline values: CDR1 GTSNPN, CDR2 SVGIG (reference sequence). V was pared by 0 bases and J by 11 bases, with 14 bases between.

The chain is built from TRBV5-1 and TRBJ1-2, with TRBD1 as a possible D gene (6 bases). Trimming took 2 bases from V and 8 from J, leaving 13 bases between them. The CDR3 has 13 residues. Germline CDR1 SGHRS, CDR2 YFSETQ. CDR3: CASSLGGAEGYTF. CDR3 nucleotides: TGCGCCAGCAGCTTAGGGGGGGCGGAAGGCTACACCTTC.

The chain recombines TRBV15 with TRBJ1-1, with 7 bases lining up with TRBD1. The CDR3 has 17 amino acids. V was pared by 0 bases and J by 1 base, with 8 bases of the junction left unmatched. Germline-derived CDR1 and CDR2 are LNHNV and YYDKDF (reference sequence). The CDR3 bases are TGTGCCACCAGCAGAGATCTAACAGGGGTGCGGAACACTGAAGCTTTCTTT. This gives the protein CATSRDLTGVRNTEAFF.

V is TRBV19 and J is TRBJ1-5; TRBD1 is a possible D gene (6 bases). V lost 4 bases and J 4 bases, leaving 11 bases between the germline ends. In germline, CDR1 is LNHDA, CDR2 SQIVND (reference sequence). This CDR3 has 14 amino acids. DNA for the CDR3: TGTGCCAGTAGTAACAGGGAGATGAATCAGCCCCAGCATTTT. It specifies CASSNREMNQPQHF.

The chain carries TRBV5-1 and TRBJ2-7; 9 nucleotides align to TRBD2. The ends lost 0 bases at V and 3 bases at J; junction bases unmatched: 4. The CDR3 extends over 15 amino acids. Germline V gene data show CDR1 as SGHRS and CDR2 as YFSETQ. In DNA form, the CDR3 reads TGCGCCAGCAGCTTGGACAGCGGGGGGATCTACGAGCAGTACTTC. Encoded protein: CASSLDSGGIYEQYF.

The chain couples TRBV4-3 to TRBJ1-2; TRBD1 aligns across 8 bases. V was pared by 0 bases and J by 7 bases, with 7 bases of the junction left unmatched. Germline V gene data show CDR1 as LGHNA and CDR2 as YSLEER. The CDR3 has 15 residues. This CDR3 is CASSQEKTGVGGYTF. The DNA for the CDR3 is TGCGCCAGCAGCCAAGAGAAGACAGGGGTGGGTGGCTACACCTTC.

This rearrangement joins TRBV11-3 to TRBJ2-4, with D possibly being TRBD2 (6 bases). CDR1 SGHNT and CDR2 YENEEA come from the germline V gene. This CDR3 has 13 residues. V lost 5 bases and J 5 bases, leaving 10 bases between the germline ends. CDR3 in DNA: TGTGCCAGCAGCCTCCCGGGGGAAAACATTCAGTACTTC. Its protein is CASSLPGENIQYF. Full variable domain (missing parts from reference TRBV11-3 and TRBJ2-4): EAGVVQSPRYKIIEKKQPVAFWCNPISGHNTLYWYLQNLGQGPELLIRYENEEAVDDSQLPKDRFSAERLKGVDSTLKIQPAELGDSAVYLCASSLPGENIQYFGAGTRLSVL.

A remark on this clone: Within the sample, other DNA sequences also encode this same CDR3. The chain recombines TRBV12-3 or TRBV12-4 with TRBJ1-1; no definite D call. The V end lost 2 bases, the J end lost 2 bases, and 6 bases lay between the germline ends. This CDR3 has 13 amino acids. The DNA for the CDR3 is TGTGCCAGCAGTTTACAAGCCAACACTGAAGCTTTCTTT. This translates into CASSLQANTEAFF.

The rearrangement uses TRBV10-3 and TRBJ1-2; the D gene is possibly TRBD1 (6 bases). CDR1 ENHRY and CDR2 SYGVKD come from the germline V gene. V gave up 5 bases and J gave up 5 bases, with 12 bases separating them. CDR3 size: 13 residues. The CDR3: CAISSAGVYGYTF. CDR3 bases: TGTGCCATCAGTTCGGCAGGGGTTTATGGCTACACCTTC.

V usage is TRBV29-1 and J usage is TRBJ2-6; 10 bases fit TRBD2. CDR1 and CDR2 (germline): SQVTM, ANQGSEA. CDR3 length: 16 amino acids. V was clipped by 2 bases and J by 0 bases; unmatched bases: 1. The CDR3: CSVELAGVSGANVLTF. CDR3 sequence (DNA): TGCAGCGTTGAACTAGCGGGGGTCTCTGGGGCCAACGTCCTGACTTTC.

The chain carries TRBV18 and TRBJ2-3; 12 positions match TRBD2. The CDR3 extends over 16 amino acids. The junction had 2 bases not matched to a gene; V was cut back by 3 bases and J by 1 base. Germline loops: CDR1 KGHSH, CDR2 LQKENI. The CDR3 DNA reads TGTGCCAGCTCACCTCGACTAGCGGGAGGCACAGATACGCAGTATTTT. It yields the protein CASSPRLAGGTDTQYF.